Below, one T cell receptor (beta chain) is given with its context. What it recognizes is unknown. These data are taken from a study of post-analysis software for immune sequencing data. CDR3 length equals 11 residues. CDR1 LGHNA and CDR2 YSLEER come from the germline V gene. V was clipped by 2 bases and J by 8 bases, with 4 bases between them. Presence of unique molecular identifiers characterized the TCR beta cDNA libraries. TCRdb processed the PCR reads anew with MiXCR; each CDR3 protein has one entry. The table has roughly 730,000 distinct CDR3 sequences, 30% seen once. Study-wide findings and caveats: Patients showed TRBV5-6, TRBV5-1 and TRBV20-1 among a handful of TRBV segments more frequent than in controls.

The source material was blood. The chain has TRBV4-3 and TRBJ2-1, with D hard to call. This TCR was recovered from a girl between 10 and 17 years old with multiple sclerosis. CDR3 in amino acids: CASSQFYEQFF. The DNA for the CDR3 is TGCGCCAGCAGCCAATTCTATGAGCAGTTCTTC.